One sample yielded the 26 T cell receptor beta chains listed below, sequenced in a study of blood T cell repertoires in COVID-19 (dated by TCRdb to about 2020). Library preparation employed the immunoSEQ multiplex PCR assay. Held by TCRdb, this immuneACCESS table contains in-frame sequences only and omits some clones. Under half of the omission traces to an unresolved V gene where checked; the cause of the rest is unknown. The table for this sample lists 140,000 to 150,000 clones; over 80% of them were counted only once. The ten top clones hold around 1.7% of the sample. Sequencing was carried out using peripheral blood. These receptors originate from a woman between 45 and 65 years old with acute or convalescent COVID-19.

The CDR3 region is CASSASLGQQSSGNTIYF. DNA of the CDR3: TGTGCCAGCAGCGCAAGTCTCGGACAGCAGTCCTCTGGAAACACCATATATTTT. This rearrangement joins TRBV9 to TRBJ1-3; a possible D gene is TRBD1 (6 bases). CDR1 is SGDLS and CDR2 is YYNGEE in the germline V gene. CDR3 length: 18 amino acids. Trimming removed 3 bases from V and 0 bases from J, with 19 bases in between.

The chain recombines TRBV27 with TRBJ2-3; D is unresolved. The germline gives CDR1 MNHEY, CDR2 SMNVEV (reference sequence). This CDR3 comprises 13 residues. V was clipped by 10 bases and J by 5 bases, with 16 bases between them. The CDR3 DNA is TGTGCCATCAGAGACTCCCTGGTAGATACGCAGTATTTT. It is translated as CAIRDSLVDTQYF.

This clone occurred once. This chain connects TRBV5-4 to TRBJ2-5, with 13 bases that match TRBD2. This CDR3 is built from 15 residues. CDR1 is SGHNT and CDR2 is YYREEE in the germline V gene (reference sequence). V lost 4 bases, J lost 9 bases, and 9 bases stayed unmatched. CDR3 sequence (DNA): TGTGCCAGCAGCCCCGGGACTAGCGGGGCCCTGGCCCAGTACTTC. Its protein is CASSPGTSGALAQYF.

The chain uses TRBV7-2 and TRBJ2-7, with D maybe TRBD2 (5 bases). V was cut by 1 base and J by 5 bases, with 15 bases left in between. CDR3 length: 15 residues. CDR1 is SGHTA, CDR2 FQGNSA, per germline. The CDR3 region is CASSLGRGATDEQYF. The CDR3 nucleotides are TGTGCCAGCAGCTTAGGTCGGGGAGCGACGGACGAGCAGTACTTC.

The rearrangement joins TRBV4-2 to TRBJ1-1, with D maybe TRBD1 (5 bases). Trimming stripped 1 base from V and 1 base from J, with 13 bases between. CDR1 is LGHNA, CDR2 YNFKEQ, per germline. The CDR3 runs 16 residues. The CDR3 DNA is TGTGCCAGCAGCCAAGCCAGGGCACAGCAGAACACTGAAGCTTTCTTT. As protein: CASSQARAQQNTEAFF.

The gene calls are TRBV27 and TRBJ2-7; 8 positions match TRBD2. Trimming took 2 bases from V and 4 from J; bases not matched to a gene: 4. Germline CDR1 MNHEY, CDR2 SMNVEV (reference sequence). The CDR3 runs 14 residues. CDR3 nucleotides: TGTGCCAGCAGTTTAACTAGCGGACTTTACGAGCAGTACTTC. This translates into CASSLTSGLYEQYF.

This clone has more than one count but fewer than ten. The genes are TRBV4-1 and TRBJ1-1; 7 positions agree with TRBD1. Germline V gives CDR1 MGHRA, CDR2 YSYEKL. The CDR3 length is 15 residues. The V and J ends lost 2 bases and 1 base, in that order; junction bases with no gene match: 4. The CDR3 region is CASSQPQGRNTEAFF. Written as DNA, the CDR3 is TGCGCCAGCAGCCAACCACAGGGGAGGAACACTGAAGCTTTCTTT.

The chain is built from TRBV11-1 and TRBJ1-6, with TRBD1 identical over 7 bases. The trim removed 7 bases at V and 7 bases at J, leaving 10 bases unmatched. Germline V gene lookup returns CDR1 SGHAT and CDR2 FQDESV (reference sequence). The CDR3 spans 15 residues. The CDR3 reads CASKSQGGVNSPLHF. CDR3 in DNA: TGTGCCAGCAAGTCTCAGGGGGGCGTCAATTCACCCCTCCACTTT.

V usage is TRBV6-6 and J usage is TRBJ2-7; TRBD2 matches at 12 bases. CDR3 size: 15 residues. V was pared by 2 bases and J by 4 bases, with 3 bases of the junction left unmatched. The germline V gene encodes CDR1 MNHNY and CDR2 SVGAGI (reference sequence). The CDR3 spells CASSYDGTSGYEQYF. In nucleotides, the CDR3 is TGTGCCAGCAGTTACGATGGGACTAGCGGGTACGAGCAGTACTTC.

This chain uses TRBV18 with TRBJ1-5, with 10 bases matching TRBD1. V lost 3 bases to trimming and J lost 6 bases; unmatched junction nucleotides: 2. The CDR3 is 14 amino acids. The germline gives CDR1 KGHSH, CDR2 LQKENI. The CDR3 loop reads CASSPGQGGQPQHF. The CDR3 nucleotides are TGTGCCAGCTCACCTGGACAGGGGGGTCAGCCCCAGCATTTT.

The J gene is TRBJ2-1, the V gene TRBV18; D ambiguous. Per germline, CDR1 KGHSH and CDR2 LQKENI. Trimming removed 5 bases from V and 10 bases from J, with 18 bases in between. This CDR3 comprises 14 residues. CDR3 region: CASSNQLSLGEQFF. The CDR3 coding sequence is TGTGCCAGCTCAAACCAGCTATCCCTCGGGGAGCAGTTCTTC.

The chain employs TRBV11-2 and TRBJ1-3; TRBD1 is a possible D gene (5 bases). Trimming cost V 8 bases and J 4 bases, with 9 bases left between them. Germline CDR1 SGHAT, CDR2 FQNNGV. This CDR3 spans 12 amino acids. The CDR3 protein is CASGTFGNTIYF. As DNA, the CDR3 is TGTGCCAGCGGGACTTTCGGAAACACCATATATTTT.

This clone was recorded once. The gene calls are TRBV6-4 and TRBJ1-4, with D possibly matching TRBD1 (6 bases). The V end lost 6 bases, the J end lost 7 bases, and 18 bases lay between the germline ends. Germline CDR1 reads MRHNA; CDR2 reads SNTAGT. The CDR3 totals 15 residues. The CDR3 DNA reads TGTGCCAGCAGACCCCCCCGGGGGGCAGTTGAAAAACTGTTTTTT. This gives the protein CASRPPRGAVEKLFF.

Remarks on this clone: It is unclear where the CDR3 begins or ends on the DNA, so no DNA is shown, and the CDR3 is as TCRdb lists it. This sequence joins TRBV7-8 and TRBJ2-1; TRBD2, the table's D call, lacks a check against the DNA. The CDR3 has 13 residues if both end residues are counted. Germline assignment: CDR1 SGHVS and CDR2 FQNEAQ. The CDR3 here is CASSFASGIGRFF.

This chain links TRBV9 with TRBJ2-2; perhaps TRBD2 as D (5 bases). Trimming took off 3 bases at V and 2 bases at J, with 8 bases between the two ends. The germline CDR1 and CDR2 sequences are SGDLS and YYNGEE. This CDR3 is 14 amino acids long. CDR3 residues: CASSGTLNTGELFF. The CDR3 DNA reads TGTGCCAGCAGCGGGACTTTAAACACCGGGGAGCTGTTTTTT.

The chain couples TRBV6-5 to TRBJ1-5, with D maybe TRBD1 (5 bases). The length of the CDR3 is 13 residues. Germline CDR1 is MNHEY and CDR2 is SVGAGI. The V end lost 6 bases, the J end lost 11 bases, and 17 bases lay between the germline ends. In nucleotides, the CDR3 is TGTGCCAGCAGGGAGAGACAGCCTTTTTCCCAGCATTTT. Encoded protein: CASRERQPFSQHF.

The V and J genes are TRBV6-6 and TRBJ1-5; D gene unclear. CDR3 length: 15 residues. Germline-derived CDR1 and CDR2 are MNHNY and SVGAGI (reference sequence). V gave up 2 bases and J gave up 1 base, with 9 bases separating them. The CDR3 DNA is TGTGCCAGCAGTTACATGGGGAGGAGCAATCAGCCCCAGCATTTT. Its protein product is CASSYMGRSNQPQHF.

The chain carries TRBV18 and TRBJ2-3, with 7 nucleotides matching TRBD2. From germline, CDR1 is KGHSH and CDR2 LQKENI. V trimming: 4 bases; J trimming: 0 bases; junction bases outside the gene matches: 4. This CDR3 contains 15 residues. DNA for the CDR3: TGTGCCAGCTCACTGGGGACTATAAGCACAGATACGCAGTATTTT. Protein sequence: CASSLGTISTDTQYF.

Points on this clone: Relative to the germline gene, one junction end is altered; a read error may explain this. The CDR3 is CASTNGEGQAIVF. CDR3 bases: TGTGCCAGCACCAATGGGGAGGGACAGGCGATTGTCTTT. The chain recombines TRBV12-3 or TRBV12-4 with TRBJ1-1, with 8 bases that match TRBD1. This CDR3 spans 13 amino acids.

This clone came up once. The CDR3 nucleotides are TGTGCCAGTAACAGGGCCAGCTATGGCTACACCTTC. This sequence encodes CASNRASYGYTF. The chain recombines TRBV28 with TRBJ1-2; D possibly corresponds to TRBD1 (6 bases). V lost 9 bases to trimming and J lost 4 bases, with 12 bases between them. The V gene's germline CDR1 is MDHEN and CDR2 SYDVKM. The CDR3 spans 12 residues.

The chain is built from TRBV5-8 and TRBJ2-7; D is uncertain. V gave up 6 bases and J gave up 3 bases, with 13 bases separating them. The CDR3 runs 13 residues. Germline V gene lookup returns CDR1 SGHTS and CDR2 YDEGEE. CDR3 bases: TGTGCCAGCAACATCTGGGCAGACTACGAGCAGTACTTC. It codes for CASNIWADYEQYF.

The J gene is TRBJ1-5, the V gene TRBV18; D gene unclear. The V and J ends lost 2 bases and 0 bases respectively, with 8 bases between them. The germline CDR1 and CDR2 sequences are KGHSH and LQKENI. The CDR3 sequence is 15 residues long. This chain's CDR3 is CASSPTAYSNQPQHF. DNA of the CDR3: TGTGCCAGCTCACCAACAGCCTATAGCAATCAGCCCCAGCATTTT.

The chain combines TRBV9 with TRBJ2-1; 14 bases map to TRBD2. Germline V CDR1 and CDR2: SGDLS, YYNGEE. This CDR3 has 18 amino acids. The V and J ends lost 1 base and 10 bases, in that order; junction bases with no gene match: 13. The CDR3 loop reads CASSVNSLGLAGDWEQFF. The CDR3 DNA follows: TGTGCCAGCAGCGTAAACTCTTTGGGACTAGCGGGAGACTGGGAGCAGTTCTTC. The variable domain in full, completed from reference TRBV9 and TRBJ2-1, reads DSGVTQTPKHLITATGQRVTLRCSPRSGDLSVYWYQQSLDQGLQFLIQYYNGEERAKGNILERFSAQQFPDLHSELNLSSLELGDSALYFCASSVNSLGLAGDWEQFFGPGTRLTVL.

The rearrangement links TRBV5-4 to TRBJ2-5, with TRBD1 identical over 7 bases. The CDR3 is 15 amino acids. Per the germline V gene, CDR1 is SGHNT and CDR2 is YYREEE (reference sequence). The J segment lost 2 bases and the V segment lost 2 bases, leaving 6 bases of the junction unmatched. The CDR3 protein is CASSLSTGSQETQYF. DNA for the CDR3: TGTGCCAGCAGCTTATCGACAGGGTCACAAGAGACCCAGTACTTC.

The V call is TRBV6-5, the J call TRBJ1-1; 8 bases are shared with TRBD1. Germline CDR1 MNHEY, CDR2 SVGAGI. Losses at the gene ends were 6 bases for V and 1 base for J; bases not matched to a gene: 7. This CDR3 contains 15 residues. The CDR3 region has the DNA TGTGCCAGCAGGGGGTCAGGGGGCGCGAACACTGAAGCTTTCTTT. Translated: CASRGSGGANTEAFF.

The V gene is TRBV11-2, the J gene TRBJ2-5, with TRBD2 matching over 15 bases. J lost 1 base, V lost 5 bases, and 8 bases had no gene match. There are 18 residues in the CDR3. The germline CDR1 and CDR2 sequences are SGHAT and FQNNGV. The CDR3, as DNA: TGTGCCAGCAGCCTGGGACTAGCGGGAGGACGGGTCCAAGAGACCCAGTACTTC. Translated: CASSLGLAGGRVQETQYF.